The 13 T cell receptor beta chains reported below all come from one sample, sequenced in a study of T cells in Graves' hyperthyroidism and ophthalmopathy. The TCR beta CDR3 regions underwent amplification using RNA transcripts as the source. During a first-round RT-PCR of the TCR CDR3, the HTBI primer set was used. TCRdb re-analysed the multiplex PCR reads in MiXCR, keeping a single row per CDR3 protein. Counted here are some 350,000 distinct CDR3 sequences, 20% to 30% occurring once; the ten biggest clones make up around 67%. What was sequenced was blood. The receptors come from a man in his fifties or sixties with Graves' hyperthyroidism.

This clonotype was counted only a few times. The chain uses TRBV28 and TRBJ2-2; 9 bases are a match to TRBD1. V dropped 3 bases and J dropped 1; count of bases not matched to a gene: 3. CDR3 size: 16 residues. Germline V CDR1 and CDR2: MDHEN, SYDVKM. Written as DNA, the CDR3 is TGTGCCAGCAGTTTTGAGACAGGGGGGAACACCGGGGAGCTGTTTTTT. As protein: CASSFETGGNTGELFF.

The rearrangement links TRBV18 to TRBJ2-2, with 7 positions matching TRBD2. The trim removed 3 bases at V and 3 bases at J, leaving 4 bases unmatched. CDR3 length equals 15 residues. Germline loops: CDR1 KGHSH, CDR2 LQKENI. This chain's CDR3 is CASSPGLADTGELFF. The CDR3 nucleotides are TGTGCCAGCTCACCGGGCCTAGCGGACACCGGGGAGCTGTTTTTT.

A few counts support this clonotype. One end of the junction fails to match germline, which may point to a read error. The chain uses TRBV27 and TRBJ2-3; 11 nucleotides align to TRBD2. Germline CDR1 reads MNHEY; CDR2 reads SMNVEV (reference sequence). CDR3 length: 16 residues. The CDR3 DNA reads TGTGCCACCAGTGCCACACTAGCGGGGGGCACAGATACGCAGTATTTT. Translating it yields CATSATLAGGTDTQYF.

The chain has TRBV4-1 and TRBJ1-1; TRBD1 matches at 7 bases. The ends lost 2 bases at V and 3 bases at J; junction bases unmatched: 9. This CDR3 comprises 16 residues. Per germline, CDR1 MGHRA and CDR2 YSYEKL. The chain's CDR3 is CASSQTNLDRYTEAFF. As DNA, the CDR3 is TGCGCCAGCAGCCAAACCAATCTGGACAGGTACACTGAAGCTTTCTTT.

On this clonotype: A read error may be the cause here, since a much bigger clone is one base away. The chain joins TRBV2 to TRBJ2-3; D not certain. This CDR3 comprises 16 residues. V lost 5 bases and J 2 bases, leaving 17 bases between the germline ends. The germline gives CDR1 SNHLY, CDR2 FYNNEI. DNA for the CDR3: TGTGCCAGCAGTAAAACCGAGACGCCCATCACAGATACGCAGTATTTT. As protein: CASSKTETPITDTQYF.

This sequence joins TRBV27 and TRBJ1-2; D is uncertain. The CDR3 runs 15 residues. Per the germline V gene, CDR1 is MNHEY and CDR2 is SMNVEV (reference sequence). The germline V and J ends were trimmed by 5 bases and 0 bases, with 13 bases remaining between them. CDR3 region: CASSPLAKANYGYTF. DNA of the CDR3: TGTGCCAGCAGTCCGCTCGCTAAAGCTAACTATGGCTACACCTTC.

This clonotype was counted at least ten times. V and J are TRBV11-2 and TRBJ2-1; tentative D call: TRBD2 (5 bases). The V end was cut by 1 base, the J end by 9 bases, with 13 bases between. The CDR3 runs to 14 residues. Per germline, CDR1 SGHAT and CDR2 FQNNGV. The CDR3 reads CASSLVLGPGEQFF. CDR3 coding DNA: TGTGCCAGCAGCTTAGTACTAGGCCCCGGTGAGCAGTTCTTC.

This chain uses TRBV5-5 with TRBJ2-7; 8 nucleotides line up with TRBD1. The junction had 1 base not matched to a gene; V was cut back by 0 bases and J by 2 bases. CDR1 and CDR2 (germline): SGHKS, YYEKEE (reference sequence). The CDR3 is 14 residues long. DNA for the CDR3: TGTGCCAGCAGCTTGGAACAGGGGGCCTACGAGCAGTACTTC. Residues: CASSLEQGAYEQYF.

J is TRBJ2-1 and V is TRBV10-1, with D uncertain. Germline CDR1 WNHNN, CDR2 SYGVQD (reference sequence). The CDR3 extends over 13 amino acids. Trimming removed 2 bases at V and 6 bases at J, with 8 bases between. The CDR3 DNA reads as TGCGCCAGCAGTGAGGCGGCTAGCAATGAGCAGTTCTTC. It codes for CASSEAASNEQFF.

This clonotype has only a few counts. V usage is TRBV12-3 or TRBV12-4 and J usage is TRBJ2-1, with TRBD2 matching 14 bases. V gave up 5 bases and J gave up 9 bases; unmatched junction bases: 6. The CDR3 contains 15 residues. The CDR3 coding sequence is TGTGCCAGCAGTGGGGGACTAGCGGGAGTAGGTGAGCAGTTCTTC. Translating gives CASSGGLAGVGEQFF.

The chain uses TRBV5-6 and TRBJ2-7; D possibly corresponds to TRBD2 (6 bases). This CDR3 is 16 amino acids long. The V end lost 0 bases, the J end lost 4 bases, and 17 bases lay between the germline ends. Looked up from germline, CDR1 is SGHDT and CDR2 is YYEEEE. The CDR3 loop is CASSLEASLRGYEQYF. In nucleotides, the CDR3 is TGTGCCAGCAGCTTGGAGGCGTCTCTTCGGGGGTACGAGCAGTACTTC.

The rearrangement uses TRBV6-5 and TRBJ2-7; 8 positions match TRBD2. The ends lost 4 bases at V and 7 bases at J; junction bases unmatched: 6. There are 13 residues in the CDR3. Looked up from germline, CDR1 is MNHEY and CDR2 is SVGAGI. The CDR3 region is CASSFLAGEEQYF. The DNA of the CDR3 is TGTGCCAGCAGTTTCCTAGCGGGTGAAGAGCAGTACTTC.

In this sample, this clonotype turned up many times. The rearrangement uses TRBV11-2 and TRBJ2-5; D unresolved. The CDR3 contains 13 residues. Germline CDR1 is SGHAT and CDR2 is FQNNGV. V was shortened by 7 bases and J by 3 bases, with 12 bases between the two germline ends. CDR3 protein: CASTALRKETQYF. The CDR3 DNA reads TGTGCCAGCACCGCACTCCGTAAAGAGACCCAGTACTTC. Combining the CDR3 with reference TRBV11-2 and TRBJ2-5 gives the whole variable domain EAGVAQSPRYKIIEKRQSVAFWCNPISGHATLYWYQQILGQGPKLLIQFQNNGVVDDSQLPKDRFSAERLKGVDSTLKIQPAKLEDSAVYLCASTALRKETQYFGPGTRLLVL.